The 25 T cell receptor beta chains in this list originate from one sample, sequenced in a study of blood T cell repertoires in COVID-19 (dated by TCRdb to the early 2020s). Libraries were built with the immunoSEQ multiplex PCR assay. In its TCRdb copy, this immuneACCESS table keeps in-frame sequences only and misses some clones. Where compared with another copy, unresolved V genes explain less than half of these, and the others have no known cause. The sample table records about 270,000 clones; 80% to 90% of these occur just once. The ten largest account for 4.1% of the sample. Sequencing input: PBMCs or T cells enriched from blood (not recorded which). The receptors here all came from a woman aged 25 to 39 with acute COVID-19.

The gene calls are TRBV18 and TRBJ2-7; TRBD1 matches 9 bases. The CDR3 extends over 14 amino acids. CDR1 and CDR2 (germline): KGHSH, LQKENI. The V segment lost 0 bases and the J segment 5 bases; nucleotides outside the gene matches: 2. The CDR3 DNA reads TGTGCCAGCTCACCACCGGGACAGGGCCACGAGCAGTACTTC. It translates to CASSPPGQGHEQYF.

This chain joins TRBV27 and TRBJ2-3, with a weak D call TRBD1 (6 bases). V lost 5 bases to trimming and J lost 1 base, with 10 bases between them. Germline loops: CDR1 MNHEY, CDR2 SMNVEV (reference sequence). CDR3 length equals 14 residues. The DNA of the CDR3 is TGTGCCAGCAGTCCAGGGACACGCACAGATACGCAGTATTTT. It encodes CASSPGTRTDTQYF.

The chain uses TRBV7-3 and TRBJ2-3, with TRBD2 matching 9 bases. This CDR3 region has 15 residues. The germline CDR1 and CDR2 sequences are SGHTA and FQGTGA. The V segment lost 1 base and the J segment 9 bases; nucleotides outside the gene matches: 8. CDR3 sequence (DNA): TGTGCCAGCAGCTTAAATGGGCTAGCGGGAAGCACGCAGTATTTT. This translates into CASSLNGLAGSTQYF. The variable domain in full, with the rest retrieved from reference TRBV7-3 and TRBJ2-3, is GAGVSQTPSNKVTEKGKYVELRCDPISGHTALYWYRQSLGQGPEFLIYFQGTGAADDSGLPNDRFFAVRPEGSVSTLKIQRTERGDSAVYLCASSLNGLAGSTQYFGPGTRLTVL.

The rearrangement links TRBV28 to TRBJ1-5; the D is unclear. Germline V gives CDR1 MDHEN, CDR2 SYDVKM. The CDR3 covers 16 residues. With 2 bases removed from V and 3 bases from J, the gap between germline ends came to 14 bases. CDR3 in amino acids: CASSLSSLLPNQPQHF. As DNA, the CDR3 is TGTGCCAGCAGTTTAAGTTCACTCTTGCCCAATCAGCCCCAGCATTTT. Complete variable domain (other parts from reference TRBV28 and TRBJ1-5): DVKVTQSSRYLVKRTGEKVFLECVQDMDHENMFWYRQDPGLGLRLIYFSYDVKMKEKGDIPEGYSVSREKKERFSLILESASTNQTSMYLCASSLSSLLPNQPQHFGDGTRLSIL.

This clone was seen a single time. The CDR3 protein is CASRPNYEQYF. Written as DNA, the CDR3 is TGTGCCAGCAGACCTAACTACGAGCAGTACTTC. The chain couples TRBV28 to TRBJ2-7, with D hard to call. Trimming removed 6 bases from V and 3 bases from J, with 6 bases in between. In germline, CDR1 is MDHEN, CDR2 SYDVKM. The CDR3 runs 11 residues.

The rearrangement links TRBV27 to TRBJ2-5, with a possible D match to TRBD2 (5 bases). The CDR3 runs to 14 residues. Trimming removed 2 bases from V and 4 bases from J, with 11 bases in between. The V gene's germline CDR1 is MNHEY and CDR2 SMNVEV (reference sequence). CDR3 sequence reads: CASSLVRGGETQYF. CDR3 nucleotide sequence: TGTGCCAGCAGTTTAGTGCGCGGAGGAGAGACCCAGTACTTC.

The J gene is TRBJ1-2, the V gene TRBV2, with 7 bases identical to TRBD1. Trimming removed 6 bases from V and 0 bases from J; junction bases left unmatched: 4. The CDR3 extends over 14 amino acids. CDR1 SNHLY and CDR2 FYNNEI come from the germline V gene. CDR3 sequence reads: CASSGTAANYGYTF. The CDR3 DNA reads as TGTGCCAGCAGCGGGACAGCAGCTAACTATGGCTACACCTTC.

The rearrangement uses TRBV2 and TRBJ2-1; D is perhaps TRBD1 (6 bases). This CDR3 comprises 18 residues. V shed 2 bases and J shed 0 bases, with 17 bases lying between them. CDR1 and CDR2 (germline): SNHLY, FYNNEI. CDR3 protein: CASSERGGSLGSYNEQFF. CDR3 coding DNA: TGTGCCAGCAGTGAAAGAGGGGGTTCCCTCGGCTCCTACAATGAGCAGTTCTTC.

This clone was recorded a few times. The chain carries TRBV2 and TRBJ1-5, with D unclear. The length of the CDR3 is 15 residues. The V gene's germline CDR1 is SNHLY and CDR2 FYNNEI. V was cut by 7 bases and J by 0 bases, with 13 bases left in between. The DNA of the CDR3 is TGTGCCAGCACGAACAGAGATTATAGCAATCAGCCCCAGCATTTT. Translating it yields CASTNRDYSNQPQHF.

The chain is built from TRBV18 and TRBJ2-2; TRBD2 agrees at 12 bases. The trim removed 3 bases at V and 5 bases at J, leaving 10 bases unmatched. From germline, CDR1 is KGHSH and CDR2 LQKENI. The CDR3 spans 18 residues. The CDR3 coding sequence is TGTGCCAGCTCACCCTACCAGTCACTAGCGGGAGGAACCGGGGAGCTGTTTTTT. Its protein is CASSPYQSLAGGTGELFF.

The chain joins TRBV24-1 to TRBJ2-1, with D possibly TRBD2 on 6 matching bases. CDR3 length: 12 residues. V lost 4 bases to trimming and J lost 8 bases, with 8 bases between them. Germline V lookup: CDR1 KGHDR, CDR2 SFDVKD. CDR3 in amino acids: CATSERRDEQFF. DNA of the CDR3: TGTGCCACCAGTGAGCGGAGGGATGAGCAGTTCTTC.

The CDR3: CASSLFGLNEAFF. The CDR3 bases are TGTGCCAGCAGTTTATTTGGACTGAATGAAGCTTTCTTT. The chain links TRBV27 to TRBJ1-1, with D unresolved. V was shortened by 1 base and J by 7 bases, with 10 bases between the two germline ends. The CDR3 consists of 13 residues. The germline V gene has CDR1 MNHEY and CDR2 SMNVEV (reference sequence).

This chain uses TRBV19 with TRBJ1-1; 8 bases align to TRBD1. V lost 5 bases and J lost 4; bases outside the gene matches: 12. This CDR3 region has 16 residues. CDR1 and CDR2 (germline): LNHDA, SQIVND (reference sequence). The CDR3 loop reads CASSVRLQGEGTEAFF. Here the CDR3 DNA reads TGTGCCAGTAGTGTACGACTACAGGGGGAGGGCACTGAAGCTTTCTTT.

This clone occurred a few times. The chain joins TRBV29-1 to TRBJ2-3; D is perhaps TRBD1 (5 bases). Trimming took off 4 bases at V and 0 bases at J, with 20 bases between the two ends. This CDR3 has 17 residues. Germline assignment: CDR1 SQVTM and CDR2 ANQGSEA. CDR3 amino acids: CSVGGLAVSSSTDTQYF. The CDR3 bases are TGCAGCGTTGGGGGCCTCGCCGTCTCCTCTAGCACAGATACGCAGTATTTT.

This rearrangement joins TRBV28 to TRBJ1-1; 9 nucleotides align to TRBD1. The V gene end was trimmed by 5 bases and the J gene end by 0 bases; junction bases not matched to a gene: 4. CDR3 length equals 15 residues. CDR1 and CDR2 from the germline V gene are MDHEN and SYDVKM. CDR3 nucleotide sequence: TGTGCCAGCAGTCTTACAGGGGGCATGAACACTGAAGCTTTCTTT. Translation: CASSLTGGMNTEAFF.

This clone was counted once. The CDR3 region is CASSDGGTSGTYEQYF. The CDR3, as DNA: TGTGCCAGCAGTGATGGAGGGACTAGCGGGACCTACGAGCAGTACTTC. The genes are TRBV6-1 and TRBJ2-7; TRBD2 aligns across 13 bases. Germline V CDR1 and CDR2: MNHNS, SASEGT. This CDR3 region has 16 residues. V gave up 3 bases and J gave up 2 bases; unmatched junction bases: 4.

The chain is built from TRBV7-3 and TRBJ2-7; TRBD1 matches at 7 bases. Losses at the gene ends were 3 bases for V and 3 bases for J; bases not matched to a gene: 2. Germline CDR1 SGHTA, CDR2 FQGTGA. The CDR3 is 13 residues long. The CDR3 protein is CASSFGQDYEQYF. Written as DNA, the CDR3 is TGTGCCAGCAGCTTCGGACAGGACTACGAGCAGTACTTC.

The rearrangement links TRBV24-1 to TRBJ1-5; perhaps TRBD1 as D (6 bases). V was shortened by 4 bases and J by 4 bases, with 10 bases between the two germline ends. The CDR3 contains 14 residues. The germline V gene has CDR1 KGHDR and CDR2 SFDVKD. This chain's CDR3 is CATSEETGNQPQHF. Here the CDR3 DNA reads TGTGCCACCAGTGAGGAAACAGGGAATCAGCCCCAGCATTTT.

The chain has TRBV18 and TRBJ1-2; TRBD1 might be the D (5 bases). The CDR3 runs 12 residues. V dropped 5 bases and J dropped 7 bases, with 11 bases sitting between them. Per germline, CDR1 KGHSH and CDR2 LQKENI. CDR3 loop: CASSLQERGYTF. In nucleotides, the CDR3 is TGTGCCAGCTCATTACAGGAGCGTGGCTACACCTTC.

This clone was observed a few times. V and J are TRBV28 and TRBJ1-6, with D unclear. CDR3 length: 11 amino acids. The V gene's germline CDR1 is MDHEN and CDR2 SYDVKM. V lost 4 bases and J lost 14, with 9 bases in between. CDR3 coding DNA: TGTGCCAGCAGTTCTTCCCTGTCCCTCCACTTT. Amino acid sequence: CASSSSLSLHF.

This chain connects TRBV5-1 to TRBJ2-3, with TRBD2 identical over 11 bases. Germline assignment: CDR1 SGHRS and CDR2 YFSETQ. J was trimmed by 0 bases and V by 0 bases; bases with no gene match: 6. This CDR3 spans 18 amino acids. The CDR3 DNA sequence: TGCGCCAGCAGCTTGGGACTAGCGGGAATACGAAGCACAGATACGCAGTATTTT. This gives the protein CASSLGLAGIRSTDTQYF.

V and J are TRBV6-6 and TRBJ2-7, with 10 nucleotides matching TRBD1. The CDR3 totals 15 residues. Trimming cost V 3 bases and J 2 bases; bases outside gene matches: 4. The germline gives CDR1 MNHNY, CDR2 SVGAGI (reference sequence). The CDR3 bases are TGTGCCAGCAGTTATGGGACAGGGGACCCCTACGAGCAGTACTTC. Residues: CASSYGTGDPYEQYF.

The chain has TRBV14 and TRBJ2-1, with 8 nucleotides matching TRBD2. There are 16 residues in the CDR3. The trim removed 3 bases at V and 5 bases at J, leaving 9 bases unmatched. The germline CDR1 and CDR2 sequences are SGHDN and FVKESK. Here the CDR3 reads CASSQEWTSINNEQFF. The CDR3 DNA sequence: TGTGCCAGCAGCCAGGAATGGACTAGCATAAACAATGAGCAGTTCTTC.

The rearrangement links TRBV6-5 to TRBJ1-2; 8 bases match TRBD1. Trimming at V came to 6 bases and at J to 8 bases, leaving 5 bases not matched to a gene. The CDR3 has 12 amino acids. Germline assignment: CDR1 MNHEY and CDR2 SVGAGI. The CDR3 loop reads CASRTGELGYTF. As DNA, the CDR3 is TGTGCCAGCAGGACAGGGGAACTCGGCTACACCTTC.

This rearrangement joins TRBV7-8 to TRBJ2-1, with 11 nucleotides matching TRBD2. Germline values: CDR1 SGHVS, CDR2 FQNEAQ. V was clipped by 0 bases and J by 0 bases; unmatched bases: 7. This CDR3 has 19 amino acids. CDR3 in amino acids: CASSLALAGGPSSYNEQFF. CDR3 in DNA: TGTGCCAGCAGCTTAGCGTTAGCGGGAGGGCCGAGCTCCTACAATGAGCAGTTCTTC.